This T cell receptor (beta chain) came from a study of vaccination effects on CD4 cells after COVID-19. This clone has just one count. Its antigen remains unknown. ViraFEST assay sequencing came after antigen-specific CD4+ T cells were expanded with viral peptide pools. CD4+ T cell isolation took place after less than 13 days of culture. Subjects were given two BNT162b2 or mRNA-1273 vaccine doses. Fresh IL-2-containing medium replaced half the medium on days 3 and 7. This CDR3 spans 15 amino acids. Trimming took 0 bases from V and 3 from J, leaving 9 bases between them. Looked up from germline, CDR1 is LNHNV and CDR2 is YYDKDF (reference sequence). Assay used: immunoSEQ multiplex PCR; TCRdb lists only in-frame clones, some missing. The sample has tens of thousands of clones, about two thirds seen once. Study conclusions and caveats: The study had few convalescent patients and no early post-infection timepoints. In healthy vaccinees, only 1 of 255 vaccine-induced clones cross-reacted with common cold coronaviruses.

The origin of this receptor is a human donor who received a COVID-19 vaccine. The sample consisted of CD4+ T cells from PBMCs cultured with SARS-CoV-2 spike peptides, taken after COVID-19 vaccination. The rearrangement links TRBV15 to TRBJ1-5; D is perhaps TRBD1 (5 bases). This CDR3 reads CATSRDKGHNQPQHF. The DNA for the CDR3 is TGTGCCACCAGCAGAGACAAGGGGCACAATCAGCCCCAGCATTTT.